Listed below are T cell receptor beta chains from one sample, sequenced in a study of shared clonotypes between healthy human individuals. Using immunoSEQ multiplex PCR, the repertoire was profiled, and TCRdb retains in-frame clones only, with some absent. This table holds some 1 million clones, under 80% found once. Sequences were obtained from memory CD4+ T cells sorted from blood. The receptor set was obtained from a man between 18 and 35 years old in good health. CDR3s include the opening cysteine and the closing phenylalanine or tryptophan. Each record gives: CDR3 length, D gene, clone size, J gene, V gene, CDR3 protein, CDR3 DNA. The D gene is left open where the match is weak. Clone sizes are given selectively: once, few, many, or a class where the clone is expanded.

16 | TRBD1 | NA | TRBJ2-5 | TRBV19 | CASSIRRGGTGGLPYF | TGTGCCAGTAGTATAAGGAGAGGGGGGACAGGGGGTCTACCGTACTTC
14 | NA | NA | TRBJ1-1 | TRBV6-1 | CASSESGYNTEAFF | TGTGCCAGCAGTGAAAGTGGTTATAACACTGAAGCTTTCTTT
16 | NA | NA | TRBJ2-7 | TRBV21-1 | CASSKVMSGSSYEQYF | TGTGCCAGCAGCAAAGTAATGAGCGGCAGCTCCTACGAGCAGTACTTC
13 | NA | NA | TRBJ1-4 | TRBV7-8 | CASSLQRNEKLFF | TGTGCCAGCAGCTTACAGCGTAATGAAAAACTGTTTTTT
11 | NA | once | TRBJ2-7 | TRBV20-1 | CSIRHTYEQYF | TGCAGCATCAGGCATACCTACGAGCAGTACTTC
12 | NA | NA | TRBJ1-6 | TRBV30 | CAWTFMDSPLHF | TGTGCCTGGACTTTTATGGATTCACCCCTCCACTTT
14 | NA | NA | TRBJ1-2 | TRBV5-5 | CASSLAVRDYGYTF | TGTGCCAGCAGCTTGGCGGTGAGGGACTATGGCTACACCTTC
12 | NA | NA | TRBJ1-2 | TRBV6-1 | CATDRAGDGYTF | TGTGCCACCGATCGGGCAGGGGATGGCTACACCTTC
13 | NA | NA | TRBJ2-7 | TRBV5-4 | CASSQTATPEQYF | TGTGCCAGCAGCCAGACAGCCACACCAGAGCAGTACTTC
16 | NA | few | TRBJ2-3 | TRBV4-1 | CASSQDRLVGTDTQYF | TGCGCCAGCAGCCAAGATCGGCTAGTTGGCACAGATACGCAGTATTTT
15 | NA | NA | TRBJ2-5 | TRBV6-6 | CASGPQGGGQETQYF | TGTGCCAGCGGGCCCCAAGGAGGGGGCCAGGAGACCCAGTACTTC
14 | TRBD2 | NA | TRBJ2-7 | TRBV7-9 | CASSRTSGSYEQYF | TGTGCCAGCAGCCGGACTAGCGGGAGCTACGAGCAGTACTTC
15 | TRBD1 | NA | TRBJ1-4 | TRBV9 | CASSGGQGMSEKLFF | TGTGCCAGCAGCGGCGGACAGGGAATGAGTGAAAAACTGTTTTTT
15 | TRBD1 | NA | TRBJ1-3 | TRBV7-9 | CASSTDREAGNTIYF | TGTGCCAGCAGCACAGACAGGGAAGCTGGAAACACCATATATTTT
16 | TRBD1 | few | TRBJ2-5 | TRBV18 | CASSRTRDRGAETQYF | TGTGCCAGCTCGCGAACCCGGGACAGGGGCGCGGAGACCCAGTACTTC
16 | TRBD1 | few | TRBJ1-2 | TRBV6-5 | CASSYRTGASNYGYTF | TGTGCCAGCAGTTACAGGACAGGGGCCTCCAACTATGGCTACACCTTC
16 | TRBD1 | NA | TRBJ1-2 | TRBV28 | CASDGTGQKGVYGYTF | TGTGCCAGCGACGGGACAGGCCAAAAAGGGGTCTATGGCTACACCTTC
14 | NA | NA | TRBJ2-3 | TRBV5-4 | CASSFSGARDTQYF | TGTGCCAGCAGCTTCTCAGGGGCCAGAGATACGCAGTATTTT
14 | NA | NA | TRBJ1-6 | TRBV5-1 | CASSLGVYNSPLHF | TGCGCCAGCAGCTTGGGCGTCTATAATTCACCCCTCCACTTT
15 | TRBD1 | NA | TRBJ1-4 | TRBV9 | CASSVSGQLNEKLFF | TGTGCCAGTAGCGTATCGGGACAGTTGAATGAAAAACTGTTTTTT
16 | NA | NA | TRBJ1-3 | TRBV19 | CASNREGRFSGNTIYF | TGTGCCAGTAACCGAGAGGGACGGTTCTCTGGAAACACCATATATTTT
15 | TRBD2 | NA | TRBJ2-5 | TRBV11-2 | CASSLSGRREETQYF | TGTGCCAGCAGCTTATCCGGGAGGAGGGAAGAGACCCAGTACTTC
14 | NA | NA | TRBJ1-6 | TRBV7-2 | CASRPGMGNSPLHF | TGTGCCAGCAGACCGGGAATGGGAAATTCACCCCTCCACTTT
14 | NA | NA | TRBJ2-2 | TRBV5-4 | CASSLDPHTGELFF | TGTGCCAGCAGCTTGGACCCCCACACCGGGGAGCTGTTTTTT
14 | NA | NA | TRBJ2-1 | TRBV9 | CASSVAGVVNEQFF | TGTGCCAGCAGCGTAGCGGGAGTTGTAAATGAGCAGTTCTTC
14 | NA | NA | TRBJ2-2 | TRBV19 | CASTLVPNTGELFF | TGTGCCAGTACACTAGTACCGAACACCGGGGAGCTGTTTTTT
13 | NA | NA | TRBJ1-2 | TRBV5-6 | CASSSQGFYGYTF | TGTGCCAGCAGCTCCCAGGGTTTCTACGGCTACACCTTC
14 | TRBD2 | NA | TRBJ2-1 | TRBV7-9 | CASSLSPSGSHKFF | TGTGCCAGCAGCTTAAGTCCTAGCGGGAGTCATAAGTTCTTC
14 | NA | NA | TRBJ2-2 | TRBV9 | CASRANGQTGELFF | TGTGCCAGCAGGGCAAATGGTCAAACCGGGGAGCTGTTTTTT
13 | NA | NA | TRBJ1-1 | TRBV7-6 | CASSLDRLTEAFF | TGTGCCAGCAGCTTAGACAGGCTCACTGAAGCTTTCTTT
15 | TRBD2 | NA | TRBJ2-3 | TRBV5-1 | CASRFSGVSTDTQYF | TGCGCCAGCCGTTTCAGCGGGGTGAGCACAGATACGCAGTATTTT
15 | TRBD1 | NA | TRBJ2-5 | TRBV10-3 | CAISEPRQGMETQYF | TGTGCCATCAGTGAGCCCCGACAGGGGATGGAGACCCAGTACTTC
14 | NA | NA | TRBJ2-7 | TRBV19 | CASSGGAHSYEQYF | TGTGCCAGTAGTGGGGGGGCCCACTCCTACGAGCAGTACTTC
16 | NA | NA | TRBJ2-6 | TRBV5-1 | CASSLLGLSGANVLTF | TGCGCCAGCAGCTTGTTGGGTCTCTCTGGGGCCAACGTCCTGACTTTC
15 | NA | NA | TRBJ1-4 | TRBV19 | CASSINTGTNEKLFF | TGTGCCAGTAGTATAAACACGGGGACTAATGAAAAACTGTTTTTT
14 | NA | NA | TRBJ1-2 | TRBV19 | CASKGNTAAYGYTF | TGTGCCAGTAAGGGGAATACGGCCGCCTATGGCTACACCTTC
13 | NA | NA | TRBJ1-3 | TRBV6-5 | CASTGLSGNTIYF | TGTGCCAGCACGGGACTCTCTGGAAACACCATATATTTT
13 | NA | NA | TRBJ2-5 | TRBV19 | CASSIRLQETQYF | TGTGCCAGTAGTATTCGATTACAAGAGACCCAGTACTTC
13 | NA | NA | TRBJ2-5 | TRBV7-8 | CASSRWDLGAQYF | TGTGCCAGCAGCCGCTGGGACTTAGGGGCCCAGTACTTC
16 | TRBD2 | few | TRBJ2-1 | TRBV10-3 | CAISDPGTSGTNEQFF | TGTGCCATCAGTGACCCCGGGACTAGCGGGACGAATGAGCAGTTCTTC
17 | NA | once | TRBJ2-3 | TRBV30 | CAWNPAGWPLSTDTQYF | TGTGCCTGGAACCCCGCAGGATGGCCCCTTAGCACAGATACGCAGTATTTT
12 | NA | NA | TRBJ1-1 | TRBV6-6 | CASSYKNPEAFF | TGTGCCAGCAGTTACAAAAATCCTGAGGCTTTCTTT
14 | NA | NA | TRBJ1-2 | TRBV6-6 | CASSQGLLSNGYTF | TGTGCCAGCAGCCAAGGACTCCTGTCGAATGGCTACACCTTC
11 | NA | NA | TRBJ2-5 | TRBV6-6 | CASSYGETQYF | TGTGCCAGCAGTTACGGGGAGACCCAGTACTTC
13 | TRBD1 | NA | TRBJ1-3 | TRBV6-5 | CASRQGGGNTIYF | TGTGCCAGTCGACAGGGTGGTGGAAACACCATATATTTT
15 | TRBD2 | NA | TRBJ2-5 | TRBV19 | CASRRAAGEVETQYF | TGTGCCAGTCGGCGAGCAGCGGGGGAGGTGGAGACCCAGTACTTC
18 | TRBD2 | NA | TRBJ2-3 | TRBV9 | CASSVSPSGGRGTDTQYF | TGTGCCAGCAGCGTAAGCCCTTCTGGCGGGAGGGGCACAGATACGCAGTATTTT
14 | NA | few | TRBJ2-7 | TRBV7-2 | CASSLALPGNEQYF | TGTGCCAGCAGCTTAGCGCTACCGGGGAACGAGCAGTACTTC
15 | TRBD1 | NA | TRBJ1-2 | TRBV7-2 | CASSLTGASNYGYTF | TGTGCCAGCAGCTTAACAGGGGCTTCTAACTATGGCTACACCTTC
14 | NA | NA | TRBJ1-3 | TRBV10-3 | CAISAPGSGNTIYF | TGTGCCATCAGTGCGCCAGGTTCTGGAAACACCATATATTTT
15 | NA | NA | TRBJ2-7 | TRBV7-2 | CASSPGAGATYEQYF | TGTGCCAGCAGCCCCGGGGCAGGGGCGACCTACGAGCAGTACTTC
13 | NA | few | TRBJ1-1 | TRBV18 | CASSPLSEHEAFF | TGTGCCAGCTCACCACTATCGGAGCATGAAGCTTTCTTT
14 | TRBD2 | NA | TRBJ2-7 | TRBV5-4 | CASSHGLAAYEQYF | TGTGCCAGCAGCCACGGACTAGCGGCCTACGAGCAGTACTTC
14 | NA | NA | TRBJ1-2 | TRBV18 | CASSPPINNYGYTF | TGTGCCAGCTCACCACCCATAAATAACTATGGCTACACCTTC